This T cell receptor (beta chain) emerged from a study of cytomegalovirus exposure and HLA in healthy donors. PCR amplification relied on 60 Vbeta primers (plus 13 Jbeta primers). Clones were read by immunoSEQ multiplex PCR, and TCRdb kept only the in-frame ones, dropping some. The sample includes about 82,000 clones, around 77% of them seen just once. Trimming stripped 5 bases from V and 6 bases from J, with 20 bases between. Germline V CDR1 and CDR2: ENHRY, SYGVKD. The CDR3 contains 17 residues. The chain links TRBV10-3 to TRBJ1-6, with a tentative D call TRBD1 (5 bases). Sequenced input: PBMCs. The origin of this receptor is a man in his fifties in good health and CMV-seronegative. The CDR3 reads CAISPSWRGPPNSPLHF. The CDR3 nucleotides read TGTGCCATCAGTCCCTCATGGAGGGGCCCTCCTAATTCACCCCTCCACTTT.